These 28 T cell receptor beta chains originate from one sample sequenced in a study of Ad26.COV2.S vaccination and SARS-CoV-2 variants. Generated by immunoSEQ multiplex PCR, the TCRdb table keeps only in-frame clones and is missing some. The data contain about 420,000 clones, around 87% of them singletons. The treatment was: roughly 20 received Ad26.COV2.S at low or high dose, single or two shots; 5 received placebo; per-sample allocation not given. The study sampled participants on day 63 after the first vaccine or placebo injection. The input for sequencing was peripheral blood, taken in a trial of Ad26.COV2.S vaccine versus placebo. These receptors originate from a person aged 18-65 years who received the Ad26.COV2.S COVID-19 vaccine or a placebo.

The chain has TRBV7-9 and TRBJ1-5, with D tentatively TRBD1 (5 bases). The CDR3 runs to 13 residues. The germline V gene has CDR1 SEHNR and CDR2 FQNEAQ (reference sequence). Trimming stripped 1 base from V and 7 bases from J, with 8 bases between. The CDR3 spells CASSLDRGQPQHF. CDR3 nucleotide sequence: TGTGCCAGCAGCTTAGATAGGGGACAGCCCCAGCATTTT.

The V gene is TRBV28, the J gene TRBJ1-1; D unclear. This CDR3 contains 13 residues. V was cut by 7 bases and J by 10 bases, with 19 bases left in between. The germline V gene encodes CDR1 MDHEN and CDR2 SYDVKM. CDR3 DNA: TGTGCCAGCACCGAAACCGGACGGGGTGGAGCTTTCTTT. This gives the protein CASTETGRGGAFF.

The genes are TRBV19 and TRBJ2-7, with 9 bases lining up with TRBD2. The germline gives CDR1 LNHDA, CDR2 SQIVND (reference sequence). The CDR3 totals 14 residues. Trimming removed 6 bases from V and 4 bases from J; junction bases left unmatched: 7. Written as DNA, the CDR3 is TGTGCCAGTAGATTAGCGGGGGAGCAATACGAGCAGTACTTC. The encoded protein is CASRLAGEQYEQYF.

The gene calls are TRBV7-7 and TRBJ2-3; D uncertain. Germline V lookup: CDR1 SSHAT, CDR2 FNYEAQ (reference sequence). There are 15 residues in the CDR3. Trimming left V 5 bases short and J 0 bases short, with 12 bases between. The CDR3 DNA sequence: TGTGCCAGCAGCCTCCTCGGTGGTAGCACAGATACGCAGTATTTT. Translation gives CASSLLGGSTDTQYF.

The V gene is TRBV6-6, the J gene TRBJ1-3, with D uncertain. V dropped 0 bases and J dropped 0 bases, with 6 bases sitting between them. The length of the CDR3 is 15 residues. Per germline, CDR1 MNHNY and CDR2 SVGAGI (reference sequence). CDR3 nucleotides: TGTGCCAGCAGTTACTCAAGGTCCTCTGGAAACACCATATATTTT. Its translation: CASSYSRSSGNTIYF.

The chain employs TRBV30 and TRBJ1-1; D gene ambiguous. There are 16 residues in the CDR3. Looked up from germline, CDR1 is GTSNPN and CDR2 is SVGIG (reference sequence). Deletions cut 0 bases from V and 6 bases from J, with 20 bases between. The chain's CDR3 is CAWSVPNGISIPEAFF. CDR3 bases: TGTGCCTGGAGTGTACCTAACGGGATCTCGATTCCTGAAGCTTTCTTT.

CDR3 coding DNA: TGTGCCAGCAGTTTGGGACCCCACGAGCAGTACTTC. Its protein is CASSLGPHEQYF. The chain uses TRBV12-3 or TRBV12-4 and TRBJ2-7, with D possibly being TRBD1 or TRBD2 (5 bases each). The V end was cut by 3 bases, the J end by 5 bases, with 8 bases between. This CDR3 contains 12 residues.

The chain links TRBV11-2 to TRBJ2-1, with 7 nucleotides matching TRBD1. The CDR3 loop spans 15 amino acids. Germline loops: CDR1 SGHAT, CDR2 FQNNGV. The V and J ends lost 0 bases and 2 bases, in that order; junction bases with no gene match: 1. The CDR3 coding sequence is TGTGCCAGCAGCTTAGAACAGGGGCCCTACAATGAGCAGTTCTTC. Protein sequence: CASSLEQGPYNEQFF.

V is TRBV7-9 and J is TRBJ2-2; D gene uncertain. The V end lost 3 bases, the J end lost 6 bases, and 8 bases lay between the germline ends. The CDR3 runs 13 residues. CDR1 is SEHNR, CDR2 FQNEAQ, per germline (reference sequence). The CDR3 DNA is TGTGCCAGCAGCTTTGGGTATGCCGGGGAGCTGTTTTTT. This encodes CASSFGYAGELFF.

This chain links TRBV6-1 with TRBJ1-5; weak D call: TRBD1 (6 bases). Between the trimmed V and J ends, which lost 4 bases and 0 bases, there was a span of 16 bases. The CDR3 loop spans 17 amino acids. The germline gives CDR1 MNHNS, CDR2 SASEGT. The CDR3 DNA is TGTGCCAGCAGTGCCCCTACAGGGTCTGCTAGCAATCAGCCCCAGCATTTT. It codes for CASSAPTGSASNQPQHF.

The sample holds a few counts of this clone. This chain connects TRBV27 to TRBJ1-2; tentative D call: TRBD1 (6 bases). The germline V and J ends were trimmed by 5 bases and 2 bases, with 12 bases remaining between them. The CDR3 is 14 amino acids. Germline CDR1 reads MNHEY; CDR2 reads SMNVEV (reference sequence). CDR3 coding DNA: TGTGCCAGCAGTCTCAGGGGTATCAACTATGGCTACACCTTC. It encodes CASSLRGINYGYTF.

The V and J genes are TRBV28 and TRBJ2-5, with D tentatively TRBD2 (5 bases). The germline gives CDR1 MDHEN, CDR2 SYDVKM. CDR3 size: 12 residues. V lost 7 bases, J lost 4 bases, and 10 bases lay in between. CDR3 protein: CASTGRVETQYF. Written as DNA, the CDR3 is TGTGCCAGCACTGGGCGGGTAGAGACCCAGTACTTC.

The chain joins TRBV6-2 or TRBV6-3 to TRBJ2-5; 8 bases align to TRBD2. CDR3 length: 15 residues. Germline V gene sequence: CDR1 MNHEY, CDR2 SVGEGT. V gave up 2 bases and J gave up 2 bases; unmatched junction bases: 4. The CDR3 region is CASSYAGGFQETQYF. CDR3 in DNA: TGTGCCAGCAGTTACGCGGGGGGCTTTCAAGAGACCCAGTACTTC.

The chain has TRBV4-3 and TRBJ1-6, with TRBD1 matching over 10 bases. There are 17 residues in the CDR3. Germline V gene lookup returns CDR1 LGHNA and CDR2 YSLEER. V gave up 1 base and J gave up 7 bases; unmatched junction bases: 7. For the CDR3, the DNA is TGCGCCAGCAGCCAAGCGGGGACAGGGGCGAAGAATTCACCCCTCCACTTT. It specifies CASSQAGTGAKNSPLHF.

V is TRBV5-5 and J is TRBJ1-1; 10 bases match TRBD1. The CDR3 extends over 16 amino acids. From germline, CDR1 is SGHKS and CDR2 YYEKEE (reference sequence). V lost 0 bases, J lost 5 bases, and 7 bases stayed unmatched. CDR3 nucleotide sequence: TGTGCCAGCAGCTTGGTACCCCCGGGACAGGGGACTGAAGCTTTCTTT. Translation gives CASSLVPPGQGTEAFF.

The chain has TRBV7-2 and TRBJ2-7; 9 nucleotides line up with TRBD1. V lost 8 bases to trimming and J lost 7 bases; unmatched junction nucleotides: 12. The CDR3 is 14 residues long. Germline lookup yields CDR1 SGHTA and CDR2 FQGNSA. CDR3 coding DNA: TGTGCCAGCCTCTCGGGGACAGGGAAGTGGGAGCAGTACTTC. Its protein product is CASLSGTGKWEQYF.

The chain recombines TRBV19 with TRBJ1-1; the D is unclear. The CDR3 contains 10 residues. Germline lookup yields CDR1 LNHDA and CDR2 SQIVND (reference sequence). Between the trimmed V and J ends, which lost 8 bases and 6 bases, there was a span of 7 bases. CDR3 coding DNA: TGTGCCAGTGGGAGTCCTGAAGCTTTCTTT. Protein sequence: CASGSPEAFF.

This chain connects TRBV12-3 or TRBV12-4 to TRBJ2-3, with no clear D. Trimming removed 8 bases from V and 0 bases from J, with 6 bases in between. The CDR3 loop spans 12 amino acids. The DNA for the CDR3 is TGTGCCAGCGCGCAGAGCACAGATACGCAGTATTTT. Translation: CASAQSTDTQYF.

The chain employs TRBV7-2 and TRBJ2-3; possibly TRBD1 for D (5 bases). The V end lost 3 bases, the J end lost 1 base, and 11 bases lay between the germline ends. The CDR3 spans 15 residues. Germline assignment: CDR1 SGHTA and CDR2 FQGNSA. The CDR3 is CASSFSRGRTDTQYF. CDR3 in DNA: TGTGCCAGCAGCTTCAGTAGGGGCCGCACAGATACGCAGTATTTT.

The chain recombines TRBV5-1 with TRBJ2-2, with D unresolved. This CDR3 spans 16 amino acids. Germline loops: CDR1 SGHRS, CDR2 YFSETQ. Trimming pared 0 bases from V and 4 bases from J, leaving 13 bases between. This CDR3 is CASSLGAVRGTGELFF. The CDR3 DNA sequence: TGCGCCAGCAGCTTGGGGGCTGTTAGAGGCACCGGGGAGCTGTTTTTT.

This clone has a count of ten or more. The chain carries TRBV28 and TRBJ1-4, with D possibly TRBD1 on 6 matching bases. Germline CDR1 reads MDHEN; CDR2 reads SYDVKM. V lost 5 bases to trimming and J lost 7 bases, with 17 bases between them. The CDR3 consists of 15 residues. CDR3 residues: CASSDGGGLSEKLFF. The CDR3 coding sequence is TGTGCCAGCAGTGATGGAGGGGGATTGAGTGAAAAACTGTTTTTT.

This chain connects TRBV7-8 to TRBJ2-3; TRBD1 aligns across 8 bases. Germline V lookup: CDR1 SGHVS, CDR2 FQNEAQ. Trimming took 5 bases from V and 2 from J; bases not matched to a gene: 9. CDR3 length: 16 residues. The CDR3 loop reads CASSPIRTGNTDTQYF. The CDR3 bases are TGTGCCAGCAGCCCGATCAGGACAGGGAACACAGATACGCAGTATTTT.

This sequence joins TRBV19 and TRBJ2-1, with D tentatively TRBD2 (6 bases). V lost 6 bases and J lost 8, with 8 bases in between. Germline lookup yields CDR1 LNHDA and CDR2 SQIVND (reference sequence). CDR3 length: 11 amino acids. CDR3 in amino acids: CASRWGDEQFF. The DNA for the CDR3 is TGTGCCAGTAGGTGGGGGGATGAGCAGTTCTTC.

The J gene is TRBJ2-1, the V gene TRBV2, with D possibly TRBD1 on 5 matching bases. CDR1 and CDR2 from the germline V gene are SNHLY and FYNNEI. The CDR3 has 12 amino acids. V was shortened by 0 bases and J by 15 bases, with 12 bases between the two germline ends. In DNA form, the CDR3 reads TGTGCCAGCAGTGAAGCGGCAGGGAAGCTGTTCTTC. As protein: CASSEAAGKLFF.

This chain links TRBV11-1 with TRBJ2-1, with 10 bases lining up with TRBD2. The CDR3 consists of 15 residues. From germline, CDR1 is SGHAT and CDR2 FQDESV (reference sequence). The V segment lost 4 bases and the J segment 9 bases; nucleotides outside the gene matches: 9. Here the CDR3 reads CASSSFRGLAFEQFF. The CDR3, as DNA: TGTGCCAGCAGCTCCTTTAGGGGACTAGCGTTTGAGCAGTTCTTC.

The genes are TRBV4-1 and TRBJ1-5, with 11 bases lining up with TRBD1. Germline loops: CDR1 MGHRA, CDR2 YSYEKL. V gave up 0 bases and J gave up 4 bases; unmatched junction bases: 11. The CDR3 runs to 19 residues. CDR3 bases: TGCGCCAGCAGCCAAGATCTTGGGACAGGGGGTTTTAGGAATCAGCCCCAGCATTTT. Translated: CASSQDLGTGGFRNQPQHF.

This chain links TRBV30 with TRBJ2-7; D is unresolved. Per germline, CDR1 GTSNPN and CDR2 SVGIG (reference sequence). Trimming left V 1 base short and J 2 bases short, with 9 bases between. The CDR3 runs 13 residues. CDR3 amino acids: CAWSDGETYEQYF. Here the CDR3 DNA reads TGTGCCTGGAGTGACGGAGAAACCTACGAGCAGTACTTC.

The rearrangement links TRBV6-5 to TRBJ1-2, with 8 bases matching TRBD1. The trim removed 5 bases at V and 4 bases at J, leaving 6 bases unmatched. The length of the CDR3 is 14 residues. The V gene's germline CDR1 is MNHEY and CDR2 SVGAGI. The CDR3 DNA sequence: TGTGCCAGCAGTAGGGGACAGGCGACCTATGGCTACACCTTC. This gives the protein CASSRGQATYGYTF.